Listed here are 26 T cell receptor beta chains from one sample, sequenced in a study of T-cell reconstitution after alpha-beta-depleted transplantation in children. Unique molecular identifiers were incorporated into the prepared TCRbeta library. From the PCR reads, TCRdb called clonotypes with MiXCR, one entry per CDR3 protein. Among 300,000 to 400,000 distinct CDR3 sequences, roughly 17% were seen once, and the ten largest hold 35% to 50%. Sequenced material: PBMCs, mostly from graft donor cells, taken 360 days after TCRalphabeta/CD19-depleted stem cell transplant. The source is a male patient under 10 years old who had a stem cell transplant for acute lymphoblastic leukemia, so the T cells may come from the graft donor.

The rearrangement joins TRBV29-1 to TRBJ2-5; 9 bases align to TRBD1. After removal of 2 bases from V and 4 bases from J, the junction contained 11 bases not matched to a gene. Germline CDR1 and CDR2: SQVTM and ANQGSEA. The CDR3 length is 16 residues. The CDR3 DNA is TGCAGCGTTGAACCTGCGGGACAGGGAATGAGAGAGACCCAGTACTTC. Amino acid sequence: CSVEPAGQGMRETQYF.

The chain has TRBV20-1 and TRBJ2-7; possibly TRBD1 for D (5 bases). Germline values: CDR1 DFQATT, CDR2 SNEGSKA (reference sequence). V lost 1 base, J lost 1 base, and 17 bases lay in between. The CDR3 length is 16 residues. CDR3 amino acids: CSARAIWGSSSYEQYF. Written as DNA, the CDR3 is TGCAGTGCTAGAGCTATCTGGGGCAGTTCTTCCTACGAGCAGTACTTC.

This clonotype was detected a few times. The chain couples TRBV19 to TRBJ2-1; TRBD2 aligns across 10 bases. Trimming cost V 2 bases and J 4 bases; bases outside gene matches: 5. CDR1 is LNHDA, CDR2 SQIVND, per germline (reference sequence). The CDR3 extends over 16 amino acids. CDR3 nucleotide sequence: TGTGCCAGTAGTATACCCTGGACTAGCGGTTACAATGAGCAGTTCTTC. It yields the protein CASSIPWTSGYNEQFF. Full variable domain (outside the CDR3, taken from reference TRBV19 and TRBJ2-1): DGGITQSPKYLFRKEGQNVTLSCEQNLNHDAMYWYRQDPGQGLRLIYYSQIVNDFQKGDIAEGYSVSREKKESFPLTVTSAQKNPTAFYLCASSIPWTSGYNEQFFGPGTRLTVL.

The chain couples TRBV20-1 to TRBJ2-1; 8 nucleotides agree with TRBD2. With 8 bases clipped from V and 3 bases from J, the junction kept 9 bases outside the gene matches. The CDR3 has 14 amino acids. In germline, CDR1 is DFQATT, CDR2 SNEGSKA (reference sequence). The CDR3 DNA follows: TGCAGTTCCACCGTTAGCGGGGACTACAATGAGCAGTTCTTC. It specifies CSSTVSGDYNEQFF.

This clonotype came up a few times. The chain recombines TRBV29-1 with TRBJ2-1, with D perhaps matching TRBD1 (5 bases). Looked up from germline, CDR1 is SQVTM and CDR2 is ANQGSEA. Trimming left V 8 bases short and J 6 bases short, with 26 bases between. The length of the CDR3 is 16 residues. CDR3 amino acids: CSITDRQGVFFNEQFF. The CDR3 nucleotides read TGCAGCATTACCGATAGACAAGGGGTGTTTTTCAATGAGCAGTTCTTC.

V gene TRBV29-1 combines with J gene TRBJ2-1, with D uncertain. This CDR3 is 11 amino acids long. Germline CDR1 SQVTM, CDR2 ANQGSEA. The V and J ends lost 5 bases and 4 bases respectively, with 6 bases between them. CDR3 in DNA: TGCAGCGTTCTAGTTTACAATGAGCAGTTCTTC. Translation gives CSVLVYNEQFF.

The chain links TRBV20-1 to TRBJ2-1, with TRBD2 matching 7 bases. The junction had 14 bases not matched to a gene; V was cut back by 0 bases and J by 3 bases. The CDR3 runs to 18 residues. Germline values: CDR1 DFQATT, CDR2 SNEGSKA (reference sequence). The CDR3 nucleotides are TGCAGTGCTAGAGACCTCGAGCTGGCGGGAGAGCGCTACAATGAGCAGTTCTTC. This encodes CSARDLELAGERYNEQFF.

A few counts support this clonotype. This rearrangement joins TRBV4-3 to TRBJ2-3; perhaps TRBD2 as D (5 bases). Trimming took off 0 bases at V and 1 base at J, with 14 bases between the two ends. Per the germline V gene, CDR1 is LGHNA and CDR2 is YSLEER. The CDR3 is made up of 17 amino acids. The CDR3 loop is CASSQELSGIGTDTQYF. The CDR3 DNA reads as TGCGCCAGCAGCCAAGAACTGTCGGGGATAGGCACAGATACGCAGTATTTT.

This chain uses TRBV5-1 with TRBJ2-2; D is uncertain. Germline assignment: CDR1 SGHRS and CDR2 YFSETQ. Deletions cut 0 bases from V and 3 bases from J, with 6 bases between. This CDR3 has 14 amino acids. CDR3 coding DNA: TGCGCCAGCAGCTTGGCTTTGTACACCGGGGAGCTGTTTTTT. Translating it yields CASSLALYTGELFF.

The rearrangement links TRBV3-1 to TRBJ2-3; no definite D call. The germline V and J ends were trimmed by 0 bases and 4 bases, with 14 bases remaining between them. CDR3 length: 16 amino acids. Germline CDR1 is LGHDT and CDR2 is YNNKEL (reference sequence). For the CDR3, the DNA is TGTGCCAGCAGCCAAGAAGGCTCCCTGTGGGCAGATACGCAGTATTTT. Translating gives CASSQEGSLWADTQYF.

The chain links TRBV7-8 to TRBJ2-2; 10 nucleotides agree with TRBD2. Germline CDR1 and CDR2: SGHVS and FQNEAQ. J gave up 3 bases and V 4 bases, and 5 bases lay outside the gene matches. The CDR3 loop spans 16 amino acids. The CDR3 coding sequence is TGTGCCAGCAGCTCTGAGCGGGAGGGTTACACCGGGGAGCTGTTTTTT. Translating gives CASSSEREGYTGELFF.

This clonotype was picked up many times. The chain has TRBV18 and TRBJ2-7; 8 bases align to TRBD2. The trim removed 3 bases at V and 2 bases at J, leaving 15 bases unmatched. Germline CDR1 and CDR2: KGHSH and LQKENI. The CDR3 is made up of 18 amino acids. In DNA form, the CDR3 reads TGTGCCAGCTCACCGACCTCTGGCTTTGCGGGAGGACCCTACGAGCAGTACTTC. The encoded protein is CASSPTSGFAGGPYEQYF. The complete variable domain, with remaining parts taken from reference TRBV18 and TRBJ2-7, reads NAGVMQNPRHLVRRRGQEARLRCSPMKGHSHVYWYRQLPEEGLKFMVYLQKENIIDESGMPKERFSAEFPKEGPSILRIQQVVRGDSAAYFCASSPTSGFAGGPYEQYFGPGTRLTVT.

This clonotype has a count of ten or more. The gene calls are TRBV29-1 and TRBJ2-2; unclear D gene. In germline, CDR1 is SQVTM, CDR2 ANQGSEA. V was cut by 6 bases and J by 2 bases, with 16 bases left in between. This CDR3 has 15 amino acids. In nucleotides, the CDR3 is TGCAGCGTCGCTTTTCGGCTACACAACACCGGGGAGCTGTTTTTT. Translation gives CSVAFRLHNTGELFF.

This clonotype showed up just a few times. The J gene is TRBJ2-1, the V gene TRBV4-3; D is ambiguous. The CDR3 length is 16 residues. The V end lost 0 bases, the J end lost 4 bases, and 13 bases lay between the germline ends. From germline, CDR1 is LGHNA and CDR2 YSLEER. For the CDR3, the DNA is TGCGCCAGCAGCCAAGAGGGCCTTACCCCTTACAATGAGCAGTTCTTC. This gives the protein CASSQEGLTPYNEQFF.

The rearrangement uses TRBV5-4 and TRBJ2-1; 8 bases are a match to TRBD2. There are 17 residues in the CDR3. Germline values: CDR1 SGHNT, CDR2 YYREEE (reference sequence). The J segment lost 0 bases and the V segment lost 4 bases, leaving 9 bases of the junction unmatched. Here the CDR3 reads CASSPRLSGDSYNEQFF. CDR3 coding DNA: TGTGCCAGCAGCCCCCGCCTTAGCGGGGACTCCTACAATGAGCAGTTCTTC.

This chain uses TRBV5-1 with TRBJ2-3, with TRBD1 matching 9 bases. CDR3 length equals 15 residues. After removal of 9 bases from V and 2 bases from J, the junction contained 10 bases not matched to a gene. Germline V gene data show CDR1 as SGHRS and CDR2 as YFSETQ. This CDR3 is CATKQGARYTDTQYF. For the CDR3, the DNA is TGCGCCACTAAACAGGGGGCGCGTTACACAGATACGCAGTATTTT.

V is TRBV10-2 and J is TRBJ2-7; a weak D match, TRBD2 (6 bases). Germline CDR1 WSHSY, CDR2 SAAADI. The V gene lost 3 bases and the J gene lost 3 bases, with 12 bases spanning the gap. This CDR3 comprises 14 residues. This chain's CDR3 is CASSDSDYGYEQYF. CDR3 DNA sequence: TGCGCCAGCAGTGACTCGGACTACGGCTACGAGCAGTACTTC.

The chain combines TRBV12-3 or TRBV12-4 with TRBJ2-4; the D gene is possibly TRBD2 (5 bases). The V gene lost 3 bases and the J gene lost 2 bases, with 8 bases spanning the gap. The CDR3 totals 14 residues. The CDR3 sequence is CASSFRETKNIQYF. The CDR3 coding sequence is TGTGCCAGCAGTTTTCGGGAAACCAAAAACATTCAGTACTTC.

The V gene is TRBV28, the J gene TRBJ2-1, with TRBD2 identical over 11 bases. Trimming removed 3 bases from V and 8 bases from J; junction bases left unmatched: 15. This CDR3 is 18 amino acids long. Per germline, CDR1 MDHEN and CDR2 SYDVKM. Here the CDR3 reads CASSFQGSTSGSVDEQFF. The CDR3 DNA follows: TGTGCCAGCAGTTTTCAGGGGTCCACTAGCGGGAGCGTCGATGAGCAGTTCTTC.

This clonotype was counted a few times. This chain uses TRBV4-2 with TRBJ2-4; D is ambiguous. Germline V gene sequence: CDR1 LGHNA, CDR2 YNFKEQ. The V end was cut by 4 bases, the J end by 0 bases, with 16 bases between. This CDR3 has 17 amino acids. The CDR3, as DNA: TGTGCCAGCAGCCCCCTGCGTATTGGTTTAGCCAAAAACATTCAGTACTTC. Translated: CASSPLRIGLAKNIQYF.

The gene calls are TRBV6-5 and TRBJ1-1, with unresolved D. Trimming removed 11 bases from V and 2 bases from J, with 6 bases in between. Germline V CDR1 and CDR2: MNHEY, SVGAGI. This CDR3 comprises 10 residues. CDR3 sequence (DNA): TGTGCCGGCCTCAACACTGAAGCTTTCTTT. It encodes CAGLNTEAFF.

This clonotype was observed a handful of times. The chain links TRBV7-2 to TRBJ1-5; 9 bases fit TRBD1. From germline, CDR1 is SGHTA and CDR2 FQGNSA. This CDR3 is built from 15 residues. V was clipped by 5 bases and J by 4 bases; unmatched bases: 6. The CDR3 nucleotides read TGTGCCAGCAGCAGAGGGACAGGGCCTAATCAGCCCCAGCATTTT. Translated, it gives CASSRGTGPNQPQHF.

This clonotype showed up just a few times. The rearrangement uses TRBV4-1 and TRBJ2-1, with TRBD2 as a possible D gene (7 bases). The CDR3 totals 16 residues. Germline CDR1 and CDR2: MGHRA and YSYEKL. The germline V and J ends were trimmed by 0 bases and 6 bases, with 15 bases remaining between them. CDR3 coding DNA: TGCGCCAGCAGCCAAGATCCGTGGGGGGGGCGCAATGAGCAGTTCTTC. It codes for CASSQDPWGGRNEQFF.

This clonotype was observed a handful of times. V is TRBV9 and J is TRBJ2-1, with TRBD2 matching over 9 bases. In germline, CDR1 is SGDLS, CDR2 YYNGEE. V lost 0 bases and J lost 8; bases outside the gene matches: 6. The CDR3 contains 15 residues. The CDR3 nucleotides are TGTGCCAGCAGCGTAGGACTAGCGGAAAGGTATGAGCAGTTCTTC. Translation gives CASSVGLAERYEQFF. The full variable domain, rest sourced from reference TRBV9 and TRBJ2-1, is DSGVTQTPKHLITATGQRVTLRCSPRSGDLSVYWYQQSLDQGLQFLIQYYNGEERAKGNILERFSAQQFPDLHSELNLSSLELGDSALYFCASSVGLAERYEQFFGPGTRLTVL.

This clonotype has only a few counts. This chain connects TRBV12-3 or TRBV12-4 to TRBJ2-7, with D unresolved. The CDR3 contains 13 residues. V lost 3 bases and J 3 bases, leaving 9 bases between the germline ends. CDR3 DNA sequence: TGTGCCAGCAGTTTTGGGCCCAACTACGAGCAGTACTTC. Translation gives CASSFGPNYEQYF.

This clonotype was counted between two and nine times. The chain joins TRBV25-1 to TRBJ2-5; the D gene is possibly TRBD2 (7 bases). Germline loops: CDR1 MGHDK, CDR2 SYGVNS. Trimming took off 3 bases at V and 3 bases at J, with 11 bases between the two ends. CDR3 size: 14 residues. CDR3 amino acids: CASSEGAGEETQYF. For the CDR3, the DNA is TGTGCCAGCAGTGAGGGGGCGGGAGAAGAGACCCAGTACTTC.